Listed below are T cell receptor beta chains from one sample, sequenced in a study of blood T cells in healthy people across ages. TCRdb reanalysed the 5' RACE reads using MiXCR and keeps one entry per CDR3 protein. The sample contains hundreds of thousands of distinct CDR3 sequences, around 21% of which appear only once. The specimen was blood. These receptors all stem from a man aged 65 to 85 in good health. Each CDR3 is given with its conserved first and last residue. A D gene is named only where the DNA matches it firmly. Size is stated for part of the rows, as once, few or many counts, or as a class when the clone is expanded.

d_gene	abundance	v_gene	j_gene	CDR3nt	CDR3aa
TRBD2	few	TRBV5-1	TRBJ2-3	TGCGCCAGCAGCTTGGTGGCGGGAGGCACAGATACGCAGTATTTT	CASSLVAGGTDTQYF
.	.	TRBV3-1	TRBJ2-6	TGTGCCAGCAGCCATACAGGGTCTGGGGCCAACGTCCTGACTTTC	CASSHTGSGANVLTF
TRBD2	many	TRBV7-2	TRBJ2-1	TGTGCCAGCCAGCCCGTGGCTAGCGGGTACAATGAGCAGTTCTTC	CASQPVASGYNEQFF
.	.	TRBV15	TRBJ2-1	TGTGCCACCAGGCCCCGGGAATTCTACAATGAGCAGTTCTTC	CATRPREFYNEQFF
.	once	TRBV7-2	TRBJ2-3	TGTGCCAGCAGCCCTAAAGGGGGGGCAGATACGCAGTATTTT	CASSPKGGADTQYF
.	few	TRBV14	TRBJ2-5	TGTGCCAGCAGCGACCTGTGGACCCAGTACTTC	CASSDLWTQYF
TRBD2	.	TRBV20-1	TRBJ2-1	TGCAGTGCTAGACCGGGACTAGCGGGAGGGCCGATTGAGCAGTTCTTC	CSARPGLAGGPIEQFF
.	many	TRBV5-1	TRBJ2-5	TGCGCCAGCAGCTTGACGGACAGAAGGGGGCAAGAGACCCAGTACTTC	CASSLTDRRGQETQYF
TRBD1	few	TRBV20-1	TRBJ1-1	TGCAGTGCTAGCCGACAGGGTTGGACTGAAGCTTTCTTT	CSASRQGWTEAFF
.	.	TRBV29-1	TRBJ2-6	TGCAGCACTGGAGATGGGAGTTCTGGGGCCAACGTCCTGACTTTC	CSTGDGSSGANVLTF
.	.	TRBV29-1	TRBJ2-5	TGCAGCGCCTTGGGACCACAAGAGACCCAGTACTTC	CSALGPQETQYF
TRBD2	.	TRBV20-1	TRBJ2-3	TGCAGTGCCACGAGACTAGCGGGAGATGATACGCAGTATTTT	CSATRLAGDDTQYF
.	.	TRBV10-3	TRBJ2-7	TGTGCCATCAGTGGTGGGTTTCCGGAGGAGCAGTACTTC	CAISGGFPEEQYF
.	.	TRBV29-1	TRBJ2-3	TGCAGCGTGCAGCTCCAGGGGAAAGAGAGCACAGATACGCAGTATTTT	CSVQLQGKESTDTQYF
TRBD2	.	TRBV7-2	TRBJ2-1	TGTGCCAGCAGCTGGGGACTAACTTACAATGAGCAGTTCTTC	CASSWGLTYNEQFF
.	few	TRBV28	TRBJ2-7	TGTGCCAGCAGTTTACCGGGGTTTGAGCAGTACTTC	CASSLPGFEQYF
.	few	TRBV15	TRBJ2-2	TGTGCCACCAGCAGAGTCGGCTACCCGAACACCGGGGAGCTGTTTTTT	CATSRVGYPNTGELFF
TRBD1	many	TRBV29-1	TRBJ2-7	TGCAGCGTTGCTGGACAGGGTACCAACGAGCAGTACTTC	CSVAGQGTNEQYF
.	.	TRBV27	TRBJ1-1	TGTGCCAGCAGTTTAAACGTCGGACAGGAAGCTTTCTTT	CASSLNVGQEAFF
.	.	TRBV29-1	TRBJ2-5	TGCAGCGTTGAACTAGGCAAAGAGACCCAGTACTTC	CSVELGKETQYF
.	many	TRBV3-1	TRBJ1-1	TGTGCCAGCAGCCAAGATCGGTCAGGTCGGGGCACTGAAGCTTTCTTT	CASSQDRSGRGTEAFF
.	few	TRBV9	TRBJ2-1	TGTGCCAGCAGCGCCCACAGTACAAGACTAGGGGGCTCCTACAATGAGCAGTTCTTC	CASSAHSTRLGGSYNEQFF
.	.	TRBV2	TRBJ1-1	TGTGCCAGCAGTGAAGTTCCCCGTTCGGAAGCTTTCTTT	CASSEVPRSEAFF
.	.	TRBV2	TRBJ2-5	TGTGCCAGCAGTGTTAAGGTTCAAGAGACCCAGTACTTC	CASSVKVQETQYF
.	few	TRBV5-1	TRBJ2-5	TGCGCCAGCAGCTTACAGGATCGAGAGACCCAGTACTTC	CASSLQDRETQYF
.	.	TRBV5-1	TRBJ2-7	TGCGCCAGCAGCTTGCCCGGGACCCTCTACGAGCAGTACTTC	CASSLPGTLYEQYF
.	many	TRBV4-1	TRBJ2-4	TGCGCCAGCAGCCAAGATCGAGGGGAGGAAGCGAGGGCCAAAAACATTCAGTACTTC	CASSQDRGEEARAKNIQYF
TRBD2	.	TRBV7-2	TRBJ2-3	TGTGCCAGCAGCTCAAAGGGGACTAGCGCAAATACGCAGTATTTT	CASSSKGTSANTQYF
TRBD1	.	TRBV25-1	TRBJ2-7	TGTGCCAGCAGCCCGGCACAGGGGACCGACGAGCAGTACTTC	CASSPAQGTDEQYF
TRBD2	.	TRBV20-1	TRBJ2-7	TGCAGTGGGTGGCGGGAGAGAGGTGAGCAGTACTTC	CSGWRERGEQYF
.	.	TRBV12-3/TRBV12-4	TRBJ1-5	TGTGCCAGCAGTAGAGGATTTAGCAATCAGCCCCAGCATTTT	CASSRGFSNQPQHF
.	few	TRBV12-3/TRBV12-4	TRBJ2-2	TGTGCCAGCAGTTTAAGGGGCCCTAGCGCCTCGAACACCGGGGAGCTGTTTTTT	CASSLRGPSASNTGELFF
.	.	TRBV4-1	TRBJ2-7	TGCGCCAGCAGCCAAGATCCTCCCAGGGGGGGCCCCTACGAGCAGTACTTC	CASSQDPPRGGPYEQYF
TRBD1	.	TRBV9	TRBJ1-4	TGTGCCAGCAGCGTTTCCGGGACAGATAGTGAAAAACTGTTTTTT	CASSVSGTDSEKLFF
TRBD1	.	TRBV24-1	TRBJ2-5	TGTGCCACCAGTGATAGTCGGGAAGGGACAGGGGGGGAGACCCAGTACTTC	CATSDSREGTGGETQYF
.	few	TRBV11-2	TRBJ1-2	TGTGCCAGCAAAGATAGGGGGTCCTATGGCTACACCTTC	CASKDRGSYGYTF
.	few	TRBV5-6	TRBJ2-2	TGTGCCAGCAGGAAGGGGAACACCGGGGAGCTGTTTTTT	CASRKGNTGELFF